These 4 T cell receptor beta chains originate from one sample sequenced in a study of liver allograft versus peripheral blood T cells. Overall study: Comparing T cell receptor repertoires in transplanted livers with those in recipients' peripheral blood was part of the design.

TCRdb itself ran the reads through MiXCR, one entry per CDR3 protein. The sample lists about 6,500 distinct CDR3 sequences, 15% to 20% occurring once. The receptors derive from a human patient who had a liver transplant. Some T cells may be graft donor cells.

This clonotype was counted many times. CDR3 sequence: CATQTGGDEKLFF. In nucleotides, the CDR3 is TGTGCCACCCAGACAGGGGGCGATGAAAAACTGTTTTTT. The chain combines TRBV13 with TRBJ1-4; TRBD1 agrees at 10 bases. The CDR3 covers 13 residues. Germline CDR1 is PRHDT and CDR2 is FYEKMQ (reference sequence). V shed 10 bases, J shed 6 bases, and the junction held 5 bases outside the gene matches.

Of note for this clonotype: A clone one base away is much larger, so this may be a read error. J is TRBJ1-1 and V is TRBV6-1; possible D gene TRBD1, 5 bases. Germline V gives CDR1 MNHNS, CDR2 SASEGT. Trimming took off 3 bases at V and 6 bases at J, with 14 bases between the two ends. The CDR3 totals 14 residues. The CDR3 reads CASSDLGKGAEAFF. In nucleotides, the CDR3 is TGTGCCAGCAGTGATTTGGGGAAAGGGGCTGAAGCTTTCTTT.

This clonotype appeared many times. The J gene is TRBJ1-2, the V gene TRBV19; a weak D match, TRBD1 (5 bases). The CDR3 is 13 amino acids. Germline lookup yields CDR1 LNHDA and CDR2 SQIVND (reference sequence). V was clipped by 4 bases and J by 4 bases, with 10 bases between them. The CDR3 region is CASSSLGLYGYTF. The CDR3 DNA follows: TGTGCCAGTAGTAGTTTGGGGCTCTATGGCTACACCTTC.

This clonotype has ten or more counts. J is TRBJ1-1 and V is TRBV6-6, with D possibly being TRBD1 (6 bases). In germline, CDR1 is MNHNY, CDR2 SVGAGI (reference sequence). The CDR3 length is 14 residues. Trimming took 3 bases from V and 11 from J, leaving 19 bases between them. The CDR3, as DNA: TGTGCCAGCAGTTATTTGGAGACAGGTCGGGAGGCTTTCTTT. Protein: CASSYLETGREAFF.